One and the same sample provided the 21 T cell receptor beta chains below, sequenced in a study of prognosis after radiotherapy for stage I lung cancer. From genomic DNA, two-round multiplex PCR was used to amplify TCR beta CDR3. Primers specific to each TRBV and TRBJ gene drove first-round PCR. TCRdb called the multiplex PCR reads again in MiXCR, with one record for every CDR3 protein. The sample lists 20,000 to 25,000 distinct CDR3 sequences; around 39% were seen once. The specimen was PBMCs, collected before or after stereotactic body radiation therapy (not recorded which). The receptors here all came from a donor aged 50 or older with non-small cell lung cancer.

With regard to this clonotype: An end of the junction differs from the germline gene, which may be a read error. This chain links TRBV6-2 or TRBV6-3 with TRBJ2-1, with TRBD2 matching 12 bases. Germline V gene sequence: CDR1 MNHEY, CDR2 SVGEGT. The CDR3 totals 17 residues. In DNA form, the CDR3 reads TGTGCCAACAGTTGCACCCCTCTAGCGGGAGGGTACAATGAGCAGTTCTTC. Translation: CANSCTPLAGGYNEQFF.

This clonotype was picked up many times. The chain is built from TRBV3-1 and TRBJ1-1; D gene ambiguous. This CDR3 has 14 amino acids. Trimming removed 2 bases at V and 0 bases at J, with 7 bases between. Germline CDR1 LGHDT, CDR2 YNNKEL (reference sequence). CDR3 DNA sequence: TGTGCCAGCAGCCAACGGGGTATGAACACTGAAGCTTTCTTT. Protein: CASSQRGMNTEAFF.

This clonotype occurred many times. This chain links TRBV10-3 with TRBJ1-5; D uncertain. The CDR3 extends over 12 amino acids. In germline, CDR1 is ENHRY, CDR2 SYGVKD. Trimming cost V 4 bases and J 3 bases, with 4 bases left between them. CDR3 residues: CAISANNQPQHF. As DNA, the CDR3 is TGTGCCATCAGTGCAAACAATCAGCCCCAGCATTTT.

This clonotype was counted at least ten times. The chain couples TRBV28 to TRBJ2-5; maybe TRBD2 (5 bases). The CDR3 runs to 13 residues. Per the germline V gene, CDR1 is MDHEN and CDR2 is SYDVKM. With 7 bases removed from V and 6 bases from J, the gap between germline ends came to 15 bases. This chain's CDR3 is CASTLRREQTQYF. CDR3 DNA: TGTGCCAGCACCCTGAGAAGGGAGCAGACCCAGTACTTC. Looking up the rest from reference TRBV28 and TRBJ2-5 gives the full variable domain: DVKVTQSSRYLVKRTGEKVFLECVQDMDHENMFWYRQDPGLGLRLIYFSYDVKMKEKGDIPEGYSVSREKKERFSLILESASTNQTSMYLCASTLRREQTQYFGPGTRLLVL.

This clonotype was picked up a small number of times. Sequence at one end of the junction differs from germline and may be a read error. The chain joins TRBV10-3 to TRBJ1-5; unclear D gene. Germline loops: CDR1 ENHRY, CDR2 SYGVKD. This CDR3 comprises 15 residues. CDR3 sequence: CAISDVGKSGQHQHF. In DNA, the CDR3 is TGTGCCATCAGTGACGTGGGGAAGTCTGGTCAGCACCAGCATTTT.

The gene calls are TRBV6-2 or TRBV6-3 and TRBJ2-3; D call uncertain. Trimming removed 6 bases at V and 6 bases at J, with 10 bases between. The CDR3 loop spans 12 amino acids. Germline CDR1 reads MNHEY; CDR2 reads SVGEGT. This CDR3 reads CASSSPRDTQYF. For the CDR3, the DNA is TGTGCCAGCAGCTCTCCTAGGGATACGCAGTATTTT.

The table lists this clonotype with many counts. The chain has TRBV24-1 and TRBJ2-5, with D perhaps TRBD2 (5 bases). There are 15 residues in the CDR3. Germline CDR1 KGHDR, CDR2 SFDVKD. Trimming pared 2 bases from V and 3 bases from J, leaving 12 bases between. The CDR3 loop reads CATSDSSPGKETQYF. The CDR3, as DNA: TGTGCCACCAGTGATTCGAGTCCGGGAAAAGAGACCCAGTACTTC.

The V gene is TRBV2, the J gene TRBJ2-7, with a possible D match to TRBD2 (5 bases). The germline CDR1 and CDR2 sequences are SNHLY and FYNNEI. Trimming stripped 6 bases from V and 7 bases from J, with 28 bases between. The CDR3 sequence is 17 residues long. The CDR3 DNA sequence: TGTGCCAGCAGAACCGCCCCTGTGAGGTTGAAGCGGAGGGAGCAGTACTTC. It yields the protein CASRTAPVRLKRREQYF.

The CDR3, as DNA: TGCGCCAGCAGCTCCAACAGCGGGGGGGTCACTGAAGCTTTCTTT. Translated, it gives CASSSNSGGVTEAFF. V and J are TRBV5-1 and TRBJ1-1; D is perhaps TRBD1 (5 bases). CDR3 size: 15 residues. Trimming left V 3 bases short and J 4 bases short, with 16 bases between. Germline CDR1 SGHRS, CDR2 YFSETQ.

This clonotype came up many times. CDR3 DNA: TGTGCCTGGACCACGTCGTGGACAGGGGCAACAGATACGCAGTATTTT. Translated, it gives CAWTTSWTGATDTQYF. The chain employs TRBV30 and TRBJ2-3, with 9 bases matching TRBD1. CDR1 and CDR2 (germline): GTSNPN, SVGIG (reference sequence). The CDR3 spans 16 residues. V shed 4 bases, J shed 3 bases, and the junction held 11 bases outside the gene matches.

In its sample, this clonotype was seen many times. This rearrangement joins TRBV6-1 to TRBJ1-1; 7 bases fit TRBD1. The CDR3 contains 16 residues. J gave up 4 bases and V 3 bases, and 11 bases lay outside the gene matches. Germline V CDR1 and CDR2: MNHNS, SASEGT. Here the CDR3 DNA reads TGTGCCAGCAGTGACGGGTCGACAGGGTGGGGCACTGAAGCTTTCTTT. It translates to CASSDGSTGWGTEAFF.

This clonotype counts as medium-sized (0.01 to 0.1%). V and J are TRBV7-9 and TRBJ2-2; TRBD1 aligns across 7 bases. The CDR3 has 14 amino acids. The V gene end was trimmed by 5 bases and the J gene end by 5 bases; junction bases not matched to a gene: 5. CDR1 is SEHNR and CDR2 is FQNEAQ in the germline V gene (reference sequence). In DNA form, the CDR3 reads TGTGCCAGCAGCCCGGGACAGTTAACCGGGGAGCTGTTTTTT. Translation gives CASSPGQLTGELFF.

This clonotype was detected ten times or more. The chain has TRBV28 and TRBJ1-1; TRBD1 matches at 7 bases. V lost 4 bases, J lost 8 bases, and 16 bases stayed unmatched. Germline assignment: CDR1 MDHEN and CDR2 SYDVKM. The CDR3 sequence is 16 residues long. Here the CDR3 reads CASSSSQGGRFREAFF. CDR3 in DNA: TGTGCCAGCAGTTCCTCCCAAGGGGGCAGATTCCGGGAAGCTTTCTTT.

The J gene is TRBJ1-3, the V gene TRBV14; no clear D gene. V was clipped by 1 base and J by 1 base, with 11 bases between them. The germline V gene encodes CDR1 SGHDN and CDR2 FVKESK. This CDR3 has 16 residues. For the CDR3, the DNA is TGTGCCAGCAGCCAAGTAGGAGGGTCTTCTGGAAACACCATATATTTT. This gives the protein CASSQVGGSSGNTIYF.

This clonotype was counted at least ten times. The germline gene is not matched at one end of the junction; a read error may be the cause. The rearrangement links TRBV6-2 or TRBV6-3 to TRBJ1-2; 7 bases map to TRBD1. CDR1 is MNHEY and CDR2 is SVGEGT in the germline V gene. The CDR3 extends over 17 amino acids. This CDR3 reads CASSYTGTAPSNYGYTF. The CDR3 nucleotides are TGTGCCAGCAGTTACACAGGGACAGCTCCCTCTAATTATGGCTACACCTTC.

For this clonotype: With a much larger clone just one base away, this may be a read error. This sequence joins TRBV9 and TRBJ2-3; no definite D call. V dropped 2 bases and J dropped 7 bases, with 11 bases sitting between them. The CDR3 spans 13 residues. Germline loops: CDR1 SGDLS, CDR2 YYNGEE. In nucleotides, the CDR3 is TGTGCCAGCAGCGTGGCTGAGGAAAATACGCAGTATTTT. The encoded protein is CASSVAEENTQYF.

With regard to this clonotype: The germline gene is not matched at one end of the junction; a read error may be the cause. The genes are TRBV12-3 or TRBV12-4 and TRBJ2-3; no clear D gene. The CDR3 is made up of 14 amino acids. This CDR3 reads CASILSQTTYTQYF. CDR3 DNA: TGTGCCAGCATTTTGTCGCAGACCACATATACGCAGTATTTT.

The chain employs TRBV28 and TRBJ1-3, with a tentative D call TRBD1 (6 bases). CDR3 length equals 15 residues. V lost 5 bases, J lost 7 bases, and 18 bases lay in between. Germline V gene data show CDR1 as MDHEN and CDR2 as SYDVKM. CDR3 in amino acids: CASSNGGHMSNTIYF. The CDR3 coding sequence is TGTGCCAGCAGTAACGGGGGGCATATGTCCAACACCATATATTTT.

This clonotype occurred many times. The J gene is TRBJ2-3, the V gene TRBV9; 12 bases map to TRBD2. The V segment lost 4 bases and the J segment 5 bases; nucleotides outside the gene matches: 5. CDR1 is SGDLS, CDR2 YYNGEE, per germline. The CDR3 is made up of 15 amino acids. The CDR3 here is CASSPMGLAGDTQYF. In DNA, the CDR3 is TGTGCCAGCAGCCCCATGGGACTAGCGGGAGATACGCAGTATTTT. The variable domain in full, completed from reference TRBV9 and TRBJ2-3, reads DSGVTQTPKHLITATGQRVTLRCSPRSGDLSVYWYQQSLDQGLQFLIQYYNGEERAKGNILERFSAQQFPDLHSELNLSSLELGDSALYFCASSPMGLAGDTQYFGPGTRLTVL.

About this clonotype itself: At one end, the junction sequence differs from germline, possibly due to a read error. V gene TRBV19 combines with J gene TRBJ2-1, with D hard to call. This CDR3 is built from 14 residues. Per the germline V gene, CDR1 is LNHDA and CDR2 is SQIVND (reference sequence). The CDR3 is CSSTQTGLNNEQFF. The CDR3 DNA reads TGTTCCAGTACCCAGACCGGTCTCAACAATGAGCAGTTCTTC.

At least ten counts were recorded for this clonotype. The chain has TRBV6-4 and TRBJ1-5; maybe TRBD1 (6 bases). Germline V gene data show CDR1 as MRHNA and CDR2 as SNTAGT. This CDR3 comprises 14 residues. V lost 7 bases and J 3 bases, leaving 13 bases between the germline ends. CDR3 protein: CASIDGGANQPQHF. The CDR3 DNA is TGTGCCAGCATCGACGGGGGGGCCAATCAGCCCCAGCATTTT.